The sequence of this T cell receptor beta chain was determined in a study of blood T cells in healthy people across ages. Donors each provided roughly 9.6 milliliters of peripheral blood. Deletions cut 3 bases from V and 5 bases from J, with 14 bases between. The CDR3 has 13 residues. Germline CDR1 reads SQVTM; CDR2 reads ANQGSEA. Then a second PCR, running roughly 7 to 11 cycles, was carried out with a sample-barcoded 5' primer and a J-beta primer mix. TCRdb recomputed calls from the 5' RACE reads with MiXCR, one row per CDR3 protein. The table lists 1.2 million to 1.5 million distinct CDR3 sequences, around 39% of them singletons.

Sequencing was done on a sample of blood. This chain joins TRBV29-1 and TRBJ2-7; D perhaps matches TRBD2 (6 bases). The receptor was derived from a woman between 18 and 29 years old in good health. The CDR3 loop is CSVDSGVSHEQYF. CDR3 nucleotides: TGCAGCGTTGATTCGGGGGTAAGCCACGAGCAGTACTTC.